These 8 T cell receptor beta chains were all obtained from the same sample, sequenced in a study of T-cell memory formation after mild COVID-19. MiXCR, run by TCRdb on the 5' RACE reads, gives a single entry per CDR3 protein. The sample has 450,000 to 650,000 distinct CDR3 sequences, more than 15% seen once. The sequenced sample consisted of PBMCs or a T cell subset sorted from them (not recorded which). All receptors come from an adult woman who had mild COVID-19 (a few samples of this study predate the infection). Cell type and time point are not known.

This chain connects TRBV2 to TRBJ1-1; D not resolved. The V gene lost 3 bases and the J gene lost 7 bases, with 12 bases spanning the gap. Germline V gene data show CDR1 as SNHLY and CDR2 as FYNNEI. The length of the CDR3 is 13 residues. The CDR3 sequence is CASSEGSLGEAFF. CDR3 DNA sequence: TGTGCCAGCAGTGAGGGTTCCCTAGGTGAAGCTTTCTTT.

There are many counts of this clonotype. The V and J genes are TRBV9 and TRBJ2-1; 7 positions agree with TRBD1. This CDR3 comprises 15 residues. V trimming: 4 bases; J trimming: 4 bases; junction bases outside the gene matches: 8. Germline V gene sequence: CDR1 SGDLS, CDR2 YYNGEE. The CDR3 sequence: CASSRDRATYNEQFF. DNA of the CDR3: TGTGCCAGCAGCCGTGACAGGGCAACTTACAATGAGCAGTTCTTC.

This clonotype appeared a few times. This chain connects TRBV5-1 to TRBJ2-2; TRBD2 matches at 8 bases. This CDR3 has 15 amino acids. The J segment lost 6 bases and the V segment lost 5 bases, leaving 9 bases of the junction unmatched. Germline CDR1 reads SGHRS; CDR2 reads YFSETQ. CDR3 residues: CASRVGAGVPGELFF. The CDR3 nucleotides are TGCGCCAGCAGGGTAGGAGCGGGAGTTCCCGGGGAGCTGTTTTTT.

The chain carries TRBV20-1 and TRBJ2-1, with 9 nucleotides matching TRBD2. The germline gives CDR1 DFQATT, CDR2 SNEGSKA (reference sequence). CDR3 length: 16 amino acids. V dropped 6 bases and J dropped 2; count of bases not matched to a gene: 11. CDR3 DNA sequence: TGCAGTGCCCCAAACTCGGTAGCGGGGGCCTACAATGAGCAGTTCTTC. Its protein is CSAPNSVAGAYNEQFF.

CDR3 loop: CAISDVGTEVYEQYF. The CDR3 DNA follows: TGTGCCATCAGTGATGTTGGGACAGAAGTCTACGAGCAGTACTTC. The rearrangement links TRBV10-3 to TRBJ2-7, with 7 bases identical to TRBD1. CDR1 and CDR2 from the germline V gene are ENHRY and SYGVKD. The trim removed 3 bases at V and 3 bases at J, leaving 8 bases unmatched. The CDR3 has 15 residues.

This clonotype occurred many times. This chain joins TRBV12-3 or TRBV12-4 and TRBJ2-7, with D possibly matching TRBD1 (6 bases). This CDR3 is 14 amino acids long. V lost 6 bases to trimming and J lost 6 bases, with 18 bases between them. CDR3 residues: CASRRSGTPVEQYF. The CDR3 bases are TGTGCCAGCAGGCGTTCCGGGACACCTGTCGAGCAGTACTTC.

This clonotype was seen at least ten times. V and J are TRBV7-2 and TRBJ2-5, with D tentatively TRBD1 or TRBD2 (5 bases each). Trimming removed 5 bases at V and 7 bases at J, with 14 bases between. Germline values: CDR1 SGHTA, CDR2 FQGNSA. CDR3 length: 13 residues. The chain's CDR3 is CASSGGPSGTQYF. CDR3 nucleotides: TGTGCCAGCAGCGGGGGACCGTCAGGGACCCAGTACTTC. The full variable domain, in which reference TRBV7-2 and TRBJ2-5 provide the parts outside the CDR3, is GAGVSQSPSNKVTEKGKDVELRCDPISGHTALYWYRQSLGQGLEFLIYFQGNSAPDKSGLPSDRFSAERTGGSVSTLTIQRTQQEDSAVYLCASSGGPSGTQYFGPGTRLLVL.

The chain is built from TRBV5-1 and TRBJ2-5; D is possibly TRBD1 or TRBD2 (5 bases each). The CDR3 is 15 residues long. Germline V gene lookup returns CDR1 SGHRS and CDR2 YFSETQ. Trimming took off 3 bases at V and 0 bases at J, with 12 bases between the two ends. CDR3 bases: TGCGCCAGCAGCTCGGTACCGGGGCACCAAGAGACCCAGTACTTC. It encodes CASSSVPGHQETQYF.